Below are 31 T cell receptor beta chains sequenced from a single sample in a study of T-cell memory formation after mild COVID-19. One entry per CDR3 protein, called by TCRdb with MiXCR from the 5' RACE reads. The sample records about half a million distinct CDR3 sequences, about 20% being singletons. Sequencing was done on a sample of PBMCs or a T cell subset sorted from them (not recorded which). The receptors were sampled from an adult woman who had mild COVID-19 (a few samples of this study predate the infection). Cell type and time point are not known.

The gene calls are TRBV7-2 and TRBJ2-1, with 8 bases lining up with TRBD2. The CDR3 covers 15 residues. Germline V gene sequence: CDR1 SGHTA, CDR2 FQGNSA. V gave up 5 bases and J gave up 2 bases; unmatched junction bases: 5. CDR3 in DNA: TGTGCCAGCAGCCCCAGGACTAGCCCCTACAATGAGCAGTTCTTC. Protein sequence: CASSPRTSPYNEQFF.

The rearrangement links TRBV18 to TRBJ2-4; TRBD1 is a possible D gene (6 bases). The CDR3 spans 18 residues. Trimming pared 3 bases from V and 3 bases from J, leaving 21 bases between. Germline V gene data show CDR1 as KGHSH and CDR2 as LQKENI. This CDR3 reads CASSPSEQGYRGKNIQYF. As DNA, the CDR3 is TGTGCCAGCTCACCCAGTGAACAGGGCTATCGGGGCAAAAACATTCAGTACTTC.

This clonotype was seen many times. The chain couples TRBV7-3 to TRBJ2-1; possible D gene TRBD1, 6 bases. V lost 2 bases and J lost 6, with 14 bases in between. Per the germline V gene, CDR1 is SGHTA and CDR2 is FQGTGA. The CDR3 sequence is 15 residues long. CDR3 loop: CASSLRVAGVNEQFF. CDR3 coding DNA: TGTGCCAGCAGCTTACGAGTAGCAGGGGTCAATGAGCAGTTCTTC.

In DNA, the CDR3 is TGTGCCAGCAGCCCCCTGGGGCTAGCGCAGCTAGCCAAAAACATTCAGTACTTC. Its translation is CASSPLGLAQLAKNIQYF. The rearrangement links TRBV4-2 to TRBJ2-4; D may be TRBD2 (6 bases). Trimming left V 4 bases short and J 0 bases short, with 19 bases between. Germline V gene data show CDR1 as LGHNA and CDR2 as YNFKEQ. This CDR3 is built from 18 residues.

This clonotype was seen more than once but under ten times. The chain employs TRBV9 and TRBJ2-7; 8 bases map to TRBD1. The germline gives CDR1 SGDLS, CDR2 YYNGEE. This CDR3 is built from 15 residues. Germline trimming cut 0 bases from V and 4 bases from J; bases unmatched to any gene: 6. CDR3 sequence reads: CASSVETTGDYEQYF. The CDR3 nucleotides read TGTGCCAGCAGCGTAGAGACGACAGGGGATTACGAGCAGTACTTC. Full variable domain (remainder filled in from reference TRBV9 and TRBJ2-7): DSGVTQTPKHLITATGQRVTLRCSPRSGDLSVYWYQQSLDQGLQFLIQYYNGEERAKGNILERFSAQQFPDLHSELNLSSLELGDSALYFCASSVETTGDYEQYFGPGTRLTVT.

This clonotype was seen more than once but under ten times. The rearrangement joins TRBV30 to TRBJ2-2; no reliable D call. This CDR3 is built from 11 residues. The V end lost 8 bases, the J end lost 4 bases, and 8 bases lay between the germline ends. In germline, CDR1 is GTSNPN, CDR2 SVGIG (reference sequence). The CDR3 DNA is TGTGCCCTTCCCACCACCGGGGAGCTGTTTTTT. This encodes CALPTTGELFF. Combining the CDR3 with reference TRBV30 and TRBJ2-2 gives the whole variable domain SQTIHQWPATLVQPVGSPLSLECTVEGTSNPNLYWYRQAAGRGLQLLFYSVGIGQISSEVPQNLSASRPQDRQFILSSKKLLLSDSGFYLCALPTTGELFFGEGSRLTVL.

This clonotype appeared a single time. The chain combines TRBV29-1 with TRBJ1-2; 7 bases are a match to TRBD1. V trimming: 8 bases; J trimming: 8 bases; junction bases outside the gene matches: 14. The CDR3 has 13 amino acids. CDR1 SQVTM and CDR2 ANQGSEA come from the germline V gene. The DNA for the CDR3 is TGCAGCTTTCACAGGGGAGCCTCGCCGGGCTACACCTTC. The encoded protein is CSFHRGASPGYTF.

The table lists this clonotype with a few counts. The J gene is TRBJ2-1, the V gene TRBV11-2; 9 nucleotides align to TRBD1. Losses at the gene ends were 1 base for V and 5 bases for J; bases not matched to a gene: 9. Per the germline V gene, CDR1 is SGHAT and CDR2 is FQNNGV. This CDR3 contains 17 residues. The CDR3 is CASSLARHRGLNNEQFF. The CDR3 coding sequence is TGTGCCAGCAGCTTAGCCCGACACAGGGGGCTTAACAATGAGCAGTTCTTC.

This clonotype was counted a few times. V and J are TRBV7-9 and TRBJ1-1; no firm D call. Trimming left V 6 bases short and J 5 bases short, with 13 bases between. There are 13 residues in the CDR3. Germline V gene lookup returns CDR1 SEHNR and CDR2 FQNEAQ (reference sequence). CDR3 residues: CASRRESGTEAFF. CDR3 sequence (DNA): TGTGCCAGCAGAAGGGAATCGGGGACTGAAGCTTTCTTT. Filled out from reference TRBV7-9 and TRBJ1-1, the complete variable domain reads DTGVSQNPRHKITKRGQNVTFRCDPISEHNRLYWYRQTLGQGPEFLTYFQNEAQLEKSRLLSDRFSAERPKGSFSTLEIQRTEQGDSAMYLCASRRESGTEAFFGQGTRLTVV.

The chain links TRBV5-1 to TRBJ1-1; 10 bases match TRBD1. This CDR3 contains 15 residues. Germline V lookup: CDR1 SGHRS, CDR2 YFSETQ. V dropped 1 base and J dropped 6; count of bases not matched to a gene: 6. As DNA, the CDR3 is TGCGCCAGCAGCTTGTGGGGGGACAGGGGTTCTGAAGCTTTCTTT. It is translated as CASSLWGDRGSEAFF.

The table lists this clonotype with many counts. The chain combines TRBV11-2 with TRBJ1-1, with TRBD1 as a possible D gene (5 bases). The CDR3 contains 15 residues. The germline V gene has CDR1 SGHAT and CDR2 FQNNGV. V shed 5 bases and J shed 0 bases, with 13 bases lying between them. CDR3 region: CASSPPGGMNTEAFF. CDR3 DNA: TGTGCCAGCAGCCCTCCGGGGGGAATGAACACTGAAGCTTTCTTT.

In its sample, this clonotype was seen a few times. The CDR3 sequence is CSVAPGEFGYTF. CDR3 nucleotides: TGCAGCGTTGCACCAGGGGAGTTTGGCTACACCTTC. The gene calls are TRBV29-1 and TRBJ1-2; possibly TRBD1 for D (6 bases). The CDR3 length is 12 residues. Germline V lookup: CDR1 SQVTM, CDR2 ANQGSEA. V lost 4 bases, J lost 7 bases, and 13 bases lay in between.

Only a few counts were recorded for this clonotype. The CDR3: CASSLGQGARQPQHF. CDR3 in DNA: TGCGCCAGCAGCTTGGGACAGGGGGCGCGGCAGCCCCAGCATTTT. The chain links TRBV5-1 to TRBJ1-5; TRBD1 matches 10 bases. The trim removed 0 bases at V and 7 bases at J, leaving 4 bases unmatched. Germline V gives CDR1 SGHRS, CDR2 YFSETQ. The CDR3 totals 15 residues.

The chain is built from TRBV5-1 and TRBJ2-1; maybe TRBD2 (5 bases). The CDR3 loop spans 13 amino acids. Trimming cost V 0 bases and J 10 bases, with 11 bases left between them. Germline lookup yields CDR1 SGHRS and CDR2 YFSETQ. The CDR3 is CASSLARGREQFF. The CDR3 DNA reads TGCGCCAGCAGCTTGGCCCGGGGTAGGGAGCAGTTCTTC. The full variable domain, its missing parts supplied by reference TRBV5-1 and TRBJ2-1, is KAGVTQTPRYLIKTRGQQVTLSCSPISGHRSVSWYQQTPGQGLQFLFEYFSETQRNKGNFPGRFSGRQFSNSRSEMNVSTLELGDSALYLCASSLARGREQFFGPGTRLTVL.

This chain uses TRBV7-9 with TRBJ2-7, with D unresolved. V lost 5 bases, J lost 4 bases, and 15 bases lay in between. Germline CDR1 SEHNR, CDR2 FQNEAQ (reference sequence). The CDR3 is 14 residues long. DNA of the CDR3: TGTGCCAGCAGCGACAATAAAGGGTTGTACGAGCAGTACTTC. This sequence encodes CASSDNKGLYEQYF.

This clonotype appeared a few times. This chain links TRBV6-5 with TRBJ2-1; D uncertain. This CDR3 region has 16 residues. The germline gives CDR1 MNHEY, CDR2 SVGAGI. V lost 0 bases, J lost 5 bases, and 14 bases lay in between. The CDR3 sequence is CASSYSIRLLDNEQFF. CDR3 bases: TGTGCCAGCAGTTACTCTATAAGACTCTTGGACAATGAGCAGTTCTTC.

The rearrangement links TRBV27 to TRBJ2-7; the D gene is possibly TRBD1 (6 bases). CDR1 and CDR2 from the germline V gene are MNHEY and SMNVEV (reference sequence). The CDR3 totals 18 residues. V lost 3 bases, J lost 6 bases, and 27 bases lay in between. Here the CDR3 DNA reads TGTGCCAGCAGTTTTGATGTATCAGGGGTTAGATCCCCCCTCGAGCAGTACTTC. Its translation: CASSFDVSGVRSPLEQYF.

DNA of the CDR3: TGCAGCGCCCGAGGGGGCTCGGAAGAGACCCAGTACTTC. Translated, it gives CSARGGSEETQYF. This chain uses TRBV29-1 with TRBJ2-5; 7 bases match TRBD1. Germline assignment: CDR1 SQVTM and CDR2 ANQGSEA. V shed 7 bases, J shed 3 bases, and the junction held 8 bases outside the gene matches. This CDR3 comprises 13 residues.

This clonotype was seen only a few times. The chain couples TRBV19 to TRBJ2-3; D might be TRBD2 (5 bases). Looked up from germline, CDR1 is LNHDA and CDR2 is SQIVND (reference sequence). The CDR3 is 17 residues long. With 3 bases removed from V and 2 bases from J, the gap between germline ends came to 18 bases. The CDR3 sequence: CASSISGRTSSTDTQYF. The CDR3 DNA is TGTGCCAGTAGTATTAGTGGGAGAACGTCGTCCACAGATACGCAGTATTTT.

DNA for the CDR3: TGTGCCGGACTACGACAGGGCTTCGAGCAGTACTTC. It is translated as CAGLRQGFEQYF. The rearrangement uses TRBV27 and TRBJ2-7; D is perhaps TRBD1 (7 bases). The CDR3 has 12 residues. Germline assignment: CDR1 MNHEY and CDR2 SMNVEV (reference sequence). The V end was cut by 11 bases, the J end by 6 bases, with 17 bases between.

This clonotype was detected once. The V and J genes are TRBV7-6 and TRBJ1-5; possible D gene TRBD1, 6 bases. The V gene's germline CDR1 is SGHVS and CDR2 FNYEAQ. The CDR3 runs 14 residues. Trimming shortened V by 3 bases and J by 7 bases, and 13 bases separated the two germline ends. The CDR3 reads CASSLQGGAQPQHF. In nucleotides, the CDR3 is TGTGCCAGCAGCTTGCAAGGGGGAGCGCAGCCCCAGCATTTT.

This clonotype has ten or more counts. The chain carries TRBV12-3 or TRBV12-4 and TRBJ2-3, with D uncertain. CDR3 length: 14 residues. V lost 2 bases to trimming and J lost 5 bases, with 11 bases between them. The CDR3 sequence: CASSLTAAGDTQYF. The CDR3 DNA is TGTGCCAGCAGTTTAACGGCAGCAGGAGATACGCAGTATTTT.

This chain connects TRBV9 to TRBJ2-1, with 13 bases matching TRBD2. The CDR3 is 16 residues long. From germline, CDR1 is SGDLS and CDR2 YYNGEE. The junction had 13 bases not matched to a gene; V was cut back by 8 bases and J by 8 bases. The CDR3 DNA reads TGTGCCAGGGCCTTGTCAGGACTAGCGGGAGCCGATGAGCAGTTCTTC. Translated, it gives CARALSGLAGADEQFF.

This clonotype was seen once. The rearrangement uses TRBV5-1 and TRBJ2-1; perhaps TRBD1 as D (7 bases). This CDR3 comprises 14 residues. The germline V and J ends were trimmed by 5 bases and 10 bases, with 19 bases remaining between them. Germline V gene sequence: CDR1 SGHRS, CDR2 YFSETQ. The CDR3 region is CASRAGTAYEEQFF. DNA for the CDR3: TGCGCCAGCAGGGCGGGGACAGCTTACGAAGAGCAGTTCTTC.

This clonotype was counted between two and nine times. The chain is built from TRBV27 and TRBJ1-1, with 11 bases identical to TRBD1. The CDR3 spans 15 residues. V dropped 1 base and J dropped 10; count of bases not matched to a gene: 8. Germline values: CDR1 MNHEY, CDR2 SMNVEV (reference sequence). The CDR3 coding sequence is TGTGCCAGCAGTTTATTGTGGAGGGACAGGGGGAGAGCTTTCTTT. It yields the protein CASSLLWRDRGRAFF.

The chain is built from TRBV6-5 and TRBJ2-2, with 8 bases aligning to TRBD1. V was pared by 0 bases and J by 5 bases, with 5 bases of the junction left unmatched. Germline CDR1 and CDR2: MNHEY and SVGAGI. This CDR3 comprises 16 residues. CDR3 amino acids: CASSYSQGAKTGELFF. The CDR3 bases are TGTGCCAGCAGTTACTCCCAGGGGGCTAAAACCGGGGAGCTGTTTTTT.

In this sample, this clonotype turned up a few times. V usage is TRBV7-3 and J usage is TRBJ2-5; TRBD2 agrees at 9 bases. CDR3 length equals 14 residues. The J segment lost 8 bases and the V segment lost 7 bases, leaving 11 bases of the junction unmatched. The V gene's germline CDR1 is SGHTA and CDR2 FQGTGA. CDR3: CASNFSGSIETQYF. DNA of the CDR3: TGTGCCAGCAACTTTAGCGGGAGTATCGAAACCCAGTACTTC.

The rearrangement links TRBV24-1 to TRBJ2-1, with 9 bases lining up with TRBD1. The CDR3 covers 15 residues. CDR1 and CDR2 (germline): KGHDR, SFDVKD. V was clipped by 4 bases and J by 2 bases; unmatched bases: 2. CDR3 nucleotide sequence: TGTGCCACCAGTGACAGACAGGGGGCCTACAATGAGCAGTTCTTC. Translation gives CATSDRQGAYNEQFF.

In its sample, this clonotype was seen many times. This chain uses TRBV7-9 with TRBJ2-7, with TRBD1 as a possible D gene (5 bases). The CDR3 runs 14 residues. The V gene lost 0 bases and the J gene lost 4 bases, with 10 bases spanning the gap. Germline loops: CDR1 SEHNR, CDR2 FQNEAQ (reference sequence). The CDR3 DNA reads as TGTGCCAGCAGCTTAGCAGGGGCGCGGTACGAGCAGTACTTC. This translates into CASSLAGARYEQYF.

The chain employs TRBV5-4 and TRBJ2-2; D is possibly TRBD1 or TRBD2 (5 bases each). The CDR3 covers 15 residues. Germline V gene lookup returns CDR1 SGHNT and CDR2 YYREEE (reference sequence). V lost 3 bases and J lost 6, with 15 bases in between. The CDR3 DNA sequence: TGTGCCAGCAGCTCGGGACCCCGAATTTCCGGGGAGCTGTTTTTT. Its translation is CASSSGPRISGELFF.

This clonotype was picked up a small number of times. This chain connects TRBV15 to TRBJ1-2, with a possible D match to TRBD1 (6 bases). This CDR3 has 15 amino acids. Germline V gene sequence: CDR1 LNHNV, CDR2 YYDKDF (reference sequence). The germline V and J ends were trimmed by 5 bases and 4 bases, with 17 bases remaining between them. The CDR3 bases are TGTGCCACCAGCGAAAGCCCGGGACAAAGCTATGGCTACACCTTC. Protein sequence: CATSESPGQSYGYTF.